This entry lists 7 T cell receptor beta chains sequenced from one sample in a study of OX40 agonist ivuxolimab in advanced cancers. Data came from immunoSEQ multiplex PCR; TCRdb stores just in-frame clones and leaves some out. The repertoire consists of over 70,000 clones, with 85% to 90% occurring once and the leading ten covering 0.4% to 0.65%. The input for sequencing was CD4+ or CD8+ T cells sorted from blood, taken in a trial of the OX40 agonist ivuxolimab. The receptors shown here come from an adult with an advanced solid tumor such as melanoma, head and neck, liver or kidney cancer.

The V gene is TRBV11-1, the J gene TRBJ2-1; 13 positions agree with TRBD2. This CDR3 is 15 amino acids long. V shed 5 bases, J shed 6 bases, and the junction held 4 bases outside the gene matches. Germline values: CDR1 SGHAT, CDR2 FQDESV (reference sequence). The CDR3 here is CASSTGLAGVNEQFF. CDR3 bases: TGTGCCAGCAGCACTGGACTAGCGGGAGTCAATGAGCAGTTCTTC.

The chain has TRBV5-1 and TRBJ2-5; D possibly matches TRBD1 or TRBD2 (5 bases each). Germline values: CDR1 SGHRS, CDR2 YFSETQ. CDR3 length: 14 amino acids. V was clipped by 4 bases and J by 2 bases, with 12 bases between them. The CDR3: CASSQEGLQETQYF. DNA of the CDR3: TGCGCCAGCAGCCAAGAGGGGCTTCAAGAGACCCAGTACTTC.

The chain couples TRBV6-5 to TRBJ2-3; 7 bases fit TRBD2. With V trimmed by 0 bases and J by 0 bases, 3 bases remained unmatched. CDR1 is MNHEY and CDR2 is SVGAGI in the germline V gene. This CDR3 contains 16 residues. CDR3 protein: CASSYSSSGSTDTQYF. The CDR3 DNA follows: TGTGCCAGCAGTTACTCGTCTAGCGGAAGCACAGATACGCAGTATTTT.

This chain uses TRBV6-5 with TRBJ1-5; the match to TRBD1 covers 10 bases. J lost 6 bases, V lost 10 bases, and 9 bases had no gene match. CDR1 is MNHEY, CDR2 SVGAGI, per germline. This CDR3 is built from 14 residues. In DNA, the CDR3 is TGTGCCACAGGCCGACAGGGGGCAGGTCAGCCCCAGCATTTT. Its protein product is CATGRQGAGQPQHF.

This rearrangement joins TRBV20-1 to TRBJ1-2; no clear D. This CDR3 has 11 residues. V lost 4 bases, J lost 7 bases, and 10 bases lay in between. The germline V gene encodes CDR1 DFQATT and CDR2 SNEGSKA (reference sequence). The CDR3 DNA is TGCAGTGCTACTGCCCTAGGTGGCTACACCTTC. The encoded protein is CSATALGGYTF.

The V gene is TRBV21-1, the J gene TRBJ2-7; the D segment call TRBD1 is taken from the table without a DNA check. TRBV21-1 is classified as a pseudogene. The CDR3 loop spans 14 amino acids. The CDR3 sequence is CASSSHRTRYEQYF. CDR3 bases: TGTGCCAGCAGCTCCCACAGGACCCGCTACGAGCAGTACTTC.

CDR3 sequence reads: CAWRLAGVRDTQYF. The CDR3 DNA is TGTGCCTGGAGGCTAGCGGGAGTAAGGGATACGCAGTATTTT. The gene calls are TRBV30 and TRBJ2-3; 10 nucleotides agree with TRBD2. The V segment lost 3 bases and the J segment 6 bases; nucleotides outside the gene matches: 6. The CDR3 spans 14 residues. CDR1 and CDR2 from the germline V gene are GTSNPN and SVGIG (reference sequence). The whole variable domain, remainder taken from reference TRBV30 and TRBJ2-3, is SQTIHQWPATLVQPVGSPLSLECTVEGTSNPNLYWYRQAAGRGLQLLFYSVGIGQISSEVPQNLSASRPQDRQFILSSKKLLLSDSGFYLCAWRLAGVRDTQYFGPGTRLTVL.